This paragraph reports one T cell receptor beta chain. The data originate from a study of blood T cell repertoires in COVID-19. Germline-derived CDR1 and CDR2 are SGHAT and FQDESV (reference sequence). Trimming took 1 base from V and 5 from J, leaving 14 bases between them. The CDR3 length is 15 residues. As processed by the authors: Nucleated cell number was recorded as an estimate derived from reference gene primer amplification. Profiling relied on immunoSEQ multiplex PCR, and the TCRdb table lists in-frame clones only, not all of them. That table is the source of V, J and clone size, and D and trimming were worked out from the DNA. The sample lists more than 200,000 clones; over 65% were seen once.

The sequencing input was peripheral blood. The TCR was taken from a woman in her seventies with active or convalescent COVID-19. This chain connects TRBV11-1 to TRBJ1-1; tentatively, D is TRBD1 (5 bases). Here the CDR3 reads CASSLDRVGATEAFF. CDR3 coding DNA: TGTGCCAGCAGCTTAGATCGGGTAGGGGCGACTGAAGCTTTCTTT.